These T cell receptor beta chains were read from a single sample in a study of CD8 T cells in Susac syndrome. TCRdb itself ran the immunoSEQ multiplex PCR reads through MiXCR, one entry per CDR3 protein. This table holds under 150,000 distinct CDR3 sequences, more than 90% found once. The specimen was CD4+ T cells from PBMCs. Receptor source: a human donor with Susac syndrome. Both conserved end residues are part of each CDR3. The D gene is left open where the match is weak. The size of a clone is reported for some rows only, either as once, few or many, or as a class for expanded clones.

clone_size d_call j_call v_call cdr3_aa cdr3_nt
- - TRBJ1-2 TRBV20-1 CSAQATTPGGYTF TGCAGTGCTCAAGCCACGACCCCCGGTGGGTACACCTTC
- TRBD1 TRBJ1-6 TRBV20-1 CSALTGTGTSPLHF TGCAGTGCTCTGACCGGGACAGGGACTTCACCCCTCCACTTT
- - TRBJ2-5 TRBV11-2 CASSLRGPRETQYF TGTGCCAGCAGCTTACGAGGGCCGAGGGAGACCCAGTACTTC
- - TRBJ2-7 TRBV2 CASRAPRPAPYEQYF TGTGCCAGCAGAGCCCCTAGGCCAGCCCCCTACGAGCAGTACTTC
- - TRBJ2-7 TRBV29-1 CSVVRQISYEQYF TGCAGCGTTGTAAGACAGATCTCCTACGAGCAGTACTTC
- - TRBJ1-1 TRBV7-9 CASSPGGGTVNTEAFF TGTGCCAGCAGCCCTGGGGGAGGGACGGTGAACACTGAAGCTTTCTTT
- - TRBJ2-7 TRBV11-2 CASTPTTHGSYEQYF TGTGCCAGCACACCGACCACTCACGGCTCCTACGAGCAGTACTTC
- - TRBJ2-5 TRBV28 CASRGWPPQETQYF TGTGCCAGCAGGGGCTGGCCACCCCAAGAGACCCAGTACTTC
- TRBD2 TRBJ2-3 TRBV6-1 CASSRGLALGLTSTDTQYF TGTGCCAGCAGTCGAGGACTAGCTTTGGGGCTAACTAGCACAGATACGCAGTATTTT
once - TRBJ2-6 TRBV6-4 CASSEVLGANVLTF TGTGCCAGCAGTGAGGTACTCGGGGCCAACGTCCTGACTTTC
- - TRBJ1-4 TRBV12-3/TRBV12-4 CASSIALPSNEKLFF TGTGCCAGCAGCATAGCCCTCCCATCTAATGAAAAACTGTTTTTT
- - TRBJ2-1 TRBV20-1 CSASYRGRTTYNEQFF TGCAGTGCTAGCTACCGGGGGCGAACCACCTACAATGAGCAGTTCTTC
- - TRBJ2-1 TRBV27 CASKPGLEYNEQFF TGTGCCAGCAAGCCGGGACTGGAATACAATGAGCAGTTCTTC
once - TRBJ2-1 TRBV5-6 CASSFPPGRGAHEQFF TGTGCCAGCAGCTTCCCGCCGGGACGAGGGGCCCATGAGCAGTTCTTC
- - TRBJ1-2 TRBV20-1 CSARDRTEDGYTF TGCAGTGCTAGAGACAGGACAGAAGATGGCTACACCTTC
- - TRBJ2-1 TRBV3-1 CASSELAVDEQFF TGTGCCAGCAGCGAACTAGCAGTCGATGAGCAGTTCTTC
- - TRBJ1-1 TRBV9 CASSVGMNTEAFF TGTGCCAGCAGCGTAGGTATGAACACTGAAGCTTTCTTT
once - TRBJ2-7 TRBV15 CATSRDLSRREQYF TGTGCCACCAGCAGAGATCTGAGTCGTCGCGAGCAGTACTTC
- TRBD1 TRBJ2-4 TRBV7-9 CASSSQGAQAKNIQYF TGTGCCAGCAGCTCACAGGGGGCGCAGGCCAAAAACATTCAGTACTTC
- - TRBJ1-2 TRBV18 CASSPIVTTNYGYTF TGTGCCAGCTCACCAATAGTTACAACTAACTATGGCTACACCTTC
- TRBD1 TRBJ2-7 TRBV15 CATSGTVSYEQYF TGTGCCACCAGCGGGACAGTCTCCTACGAGCAGTACTTC
- TRBD1 TRBJ2-1 TRBV29-1 CSVELDRSSYNEQFF TGCAGCGTTGAATTGGACAGGAGCTCCTACAATGAGCAGTTCTTC
- - TRBJ2-5 TRBV29-1 CSVKPGLETQYF TGCAGCGTGAAGCCTGGGCTGGAGACCCAGTACTTC
once TRBD2 TRBJ2-5 TRBV13 CASSLQSGGEVTQYF TGTGCCAGCAGCTTACAATCGGGAGGTGAGGTGACCCAGTACTTC
- - TRBJ2-4 TRBV3-1 CASSQEGQNIQYF TGTGCCAGCAGCCAAGAGGGACAAAACATTCAGTACTTC
- - TRBJ2-7 TRBV20-1 CSAREATGHLEQYF TGCAGTGCTAGAGAAGCTACAGGGCACCTCGAGCAGTACTTC
once - TRBJ1-6 TRBV20-1 CSAQGGGYNSPLHF TGCAGTGCCCAGGGCGGCGGTTATAATTCACCCCTCCACTTT
- TRBD2 TRBJ2-1 TRBV29-1 CSVKGLASNEQFF TGCAGCGTTAAGGGACTAGCCTCCAATGAGCAGTTCTTC
- - TRBJ2-1 TRBV5-1 CASSLMGGSYNEQFF TGCGCCAGCAGCTTGATGGGGGGTTCCTACAATGAGCAGTTCTTC
- TRBD1 TRBJ2-1 TRBV29-1 CSVEDPTGGTTNEQFF TGCAGCGTTGAAGACCCTACAGGGGGGACGACGAATGAGCAGTTCTTC
- TRBD2 TRBJ2-7 TRBV27 CASRLRAGRTEQYF TGTGCCAGTCGGCTCCGAGCGGGAAGGACCGAGCAGTACTTC
- - TRBJ1-1 TRBV15 CATSRMTEAFF TGTGCCACCAGCAGGATGACTGAAGCTTTCTTT
- - TRBJ1-3 TRBV28 CASWELDGNTIYF TGTGCCAGCTGGGAACTAGATGGAAACACCATATATTTT
- TRBD1 TRBJ2-1 TRBV29-1 CSAHRGLVGEQFF TGCAGCGCCCACAGGGGGCTTGTGGGTGAGCAGTTCTTC
- - TRBJ2-1 TRBV20-1 CSAARTPYSYNEQFF TGCAGTGCGGCCCGGACTCCGTACTCCTACAATGAGCAGTTCTTC
- - TRBJ2-3 TRBV7-8 CASSLRPRTPDTQYF TGTGCCAGCAGCTTACGACCTCGAACCCCAGATACGCAGTATTTT
- - TRBJ2-1 TRBV21-1 CASSNPADSSYNEQFF TGTGCCAGCAGCAACCCAGCGGACAGCTCCTACAATGAGCAGTTCTTC
- TRBD1 TRBJ1-1 TRBV18 CASSGQGETEAFF TGTGCCAGCTCTGGACAGGGAGAGACTGAAGCTTTCTTT
- - TRBJ2-5 TRBV20-1 CSARRGGPGETQYF TGCAGTGCTCGCCGCGGGGGCCCTGGGGAGACCCAGTACTTC
- TRBD2 TRBJ2-5 TRBV5-1 CASSVSGGSGETQYF TGCGCCAGCAGCGTGAGTGGCGGGAGCGGGGAGACCCAGTACTTC
- - TRBJ1-2 TRBV19 CASRALGRHGYTF TGTGCCAGTAGGGCATTGGGCCGTCATGGCTACACCTTC
- - TRBJ2-1 TRBV12-5 CASGLVGGYNEQFF TGTGCTAGTGGTTTGGTAGGAGGGTACAATGAGCAGTTCTTC
- TRBD1 TRBJ2-7 TRBV25-1 CASSAGDREWDEQYF TGTGCCAGCAGTGCAGGGGACAGGGAATGGGACGAGCAGTACTTC
- TRBD2 TRBJ2-3 TRBV14 CASSQDWTRPDTQYF TGTGCCAGCAGCCAAGACTGGACTAGACCAGATACGCAGTATTTT
- - TRBJ2-6 TRBV20-1 CSARASSGANVLTF TGCAGTGCTAGAGCTAGTTCTGGGGCCAACGTCCTGACTTTC
- - TRBJ1-2 TRBV29-1 CSVDTTGTPYGYTF TGCAGCGTTGATACGACCGGGACACCCTATGGCTACACCTTC
- - TRBJ1-5 TRBV4-1 CASSQRLAGGGNQPQHF TGCGCCAGCAGCCAAAGATTGGCGGGCGGCGGCAATCAGCCCCAGCATTTT